This T cell receptor (beta chain) was retrieved from a study of cytomegalovirus exposure and HLA in healthy donors. For this clone: Its target is unknown.

PCR amplification relied on 60 Vbeta primers (plus 13 Jbeta primers). Only in-frame clones appear in the TCRdb table, and some are missing; sequencing was by immunoSEQ multiplex PCR. The sample consists of about 54,000 clones, more than 75% of them appearing once. Notes on the study in general: Further analysis, carried out later, found HLA-associated TCR beta chains more clonally expanded than equally common other chains.

Deletions cut 0 bases from V and 8 bases from J, with 17 bases between. In germline, CDR1 is SGHRS, CDR2 YFSETQ. The CDR3 has 15 amino acids. This chain joins TRBV5-1 and TRBJ1-1; no reliable D call. This sequence originates from a female donor in good health and CMV-seronegative. The sample consisted of PBMCs. The CDR3 DNA reads as TGCGCCAGCAGCTTGGCCCAGTCTAGAACGCGGGAAGCTTTCTTT. It specifies CASSLAQSRTREAFF. Full variable domain (remainder filled in from reference TRBV5-1 and TRBJ1-1): KAGVTQTPRYLIKTRGQQVTLSCSPISGHRSVSWYQQTPGQGLQFLFEYFSETQRNKGNFPGRFSGRQFSNSRSEMNVSTLELGDSALYLCASSLAQSRTREAFFGQGTRLTVV.